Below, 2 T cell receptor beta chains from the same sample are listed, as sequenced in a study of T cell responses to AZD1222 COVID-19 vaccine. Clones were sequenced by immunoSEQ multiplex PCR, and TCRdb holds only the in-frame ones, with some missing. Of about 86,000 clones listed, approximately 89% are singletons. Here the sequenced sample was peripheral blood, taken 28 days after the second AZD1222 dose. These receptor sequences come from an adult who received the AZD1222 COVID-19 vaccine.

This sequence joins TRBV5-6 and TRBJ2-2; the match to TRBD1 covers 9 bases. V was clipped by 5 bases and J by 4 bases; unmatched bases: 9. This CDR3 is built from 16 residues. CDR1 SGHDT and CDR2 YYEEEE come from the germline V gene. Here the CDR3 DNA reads TGTGCCAGCAGGATCTTGGACAGGGGTTTCACCGGGGAGCTGTTTTTT. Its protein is CASRILDRGFTGELFF.

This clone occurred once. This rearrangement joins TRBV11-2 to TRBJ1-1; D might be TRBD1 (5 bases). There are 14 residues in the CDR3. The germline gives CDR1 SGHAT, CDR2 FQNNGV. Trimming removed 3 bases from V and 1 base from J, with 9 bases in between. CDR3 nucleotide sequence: TGTGCCAGCAGCTTTGGGGGGTCGAACACTGAAGCTTTCTTT. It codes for CASSFGGSNTEAFF.